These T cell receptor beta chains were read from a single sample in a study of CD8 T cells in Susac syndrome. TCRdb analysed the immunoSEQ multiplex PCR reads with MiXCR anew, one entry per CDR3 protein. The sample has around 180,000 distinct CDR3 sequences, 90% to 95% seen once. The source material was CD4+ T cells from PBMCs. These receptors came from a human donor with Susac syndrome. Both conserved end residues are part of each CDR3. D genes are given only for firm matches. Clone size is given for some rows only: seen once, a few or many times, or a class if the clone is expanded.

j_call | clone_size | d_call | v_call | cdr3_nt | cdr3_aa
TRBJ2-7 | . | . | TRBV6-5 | TGTGCCAGCAGTTTTAACAGGGATGTTTACGAGCAGTACTTC | CASSFNRDVYEQYF
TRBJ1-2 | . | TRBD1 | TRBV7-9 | TGTGCCAGCAGACGAGACAGGGGGGACTATGGCTACACCTTC | CASRRDRGDYGYTF
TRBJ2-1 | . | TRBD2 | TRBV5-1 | TGCGCCAGCAGCCCCACCTTGACTAGCGGGTTCCACTCCTACAATGAGCAGTTCTTC | CASSPTLTSGFHSYNEQFF
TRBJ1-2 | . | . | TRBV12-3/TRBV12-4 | TGTGCCAGCAGTCCCTCGGGGAGATTTGGCTACACCTTC | CASSPSGRFGYTF
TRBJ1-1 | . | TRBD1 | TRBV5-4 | TGTGCCAGCAGCTATGACAGGGGGAGGAGGACTGAAGCTTTCTTT | CASSYDRGRRTEAFF
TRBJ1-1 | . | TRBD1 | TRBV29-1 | TGCAGCGCTACAGGGGGCGGTCTATCTGGCACTGAAGCTTTCTTT | CSATGGGLSGTEAFF
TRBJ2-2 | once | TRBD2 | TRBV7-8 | TGTGCCAGCAGCTTAGATCGAGCGGGGGGACCCGGGGAGCTGTTTTTT | CASSLDRAGGPGELFF
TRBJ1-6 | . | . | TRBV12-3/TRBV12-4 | TGTGCCAGCAGGATACAGGGCCGGAATTCACCCCTCCACTTT | CASRIQGRNSPLHF
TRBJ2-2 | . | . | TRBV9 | TGTGACAGCGGTCCCGAGGGAACCGGGGAGCTGTTTTTT | CDSGPEGTGELFF
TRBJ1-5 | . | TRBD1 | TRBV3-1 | TGTGCCAGCAGCCCGACAGGGCCGGGTCAGCCCCAGCATTTT | CASSPTGPGQPQHF
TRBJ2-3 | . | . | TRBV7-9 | TGTGCCAGCATCTCGACCTATACGCAGTATTTT | CASISTYTQYF
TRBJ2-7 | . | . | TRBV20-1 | TGCAGTGCCAGTGAGAGGCCAGGGAATGAGCAGTACTTC | CSASERPGNEQYF
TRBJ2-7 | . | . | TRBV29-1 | TGCAGCGTTGCAGTTTCCTACGAGCAGTACTTC | CSVAVSYEQYF
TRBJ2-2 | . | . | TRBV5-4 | TGTGCCAGCAGCTCTTTGTCTACAGGATCGAACACCGGGGAGCTGTTTTTT | CASSSLSTGSNTGELFF
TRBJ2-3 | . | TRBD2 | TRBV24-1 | TGTGCCACCAGTGATTCCGGGACTAGTGCAGATACGCAGTATTTT | CATSDSGTSADTQYF
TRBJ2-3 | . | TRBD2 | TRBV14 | TGTGCCAGCAGCACCCGGGTTCTAGCGGGGGGGCCAGATACGCAGTATTTT | CASSTRVLAGGPDTQYF
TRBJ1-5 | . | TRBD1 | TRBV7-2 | TGTGCCAGCAGTCCGGACAGGAATCAGCCCCAGCATTTT | CASSPDRNQPQHF
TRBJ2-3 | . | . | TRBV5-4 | TGTGCCAGCAGCTACGACCGCACAGATACGCAGTATTTT | CASSYDRTDTQYF
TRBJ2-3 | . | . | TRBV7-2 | TGTGCCAGCAGACCGTCTCCCCTCGGCACAGATACGCAGTATTTT | CASRPSPLGTDTQYF
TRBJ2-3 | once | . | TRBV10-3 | TGTGCCATCAGTCCCGGGGATACGCAGTATTTT | CAISPGDTQYF
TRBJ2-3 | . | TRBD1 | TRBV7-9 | TGTGCCAGCAGCTCGTGGGGGACAGGGGGGGATACGCAGTATTTT | CASSSWGTGGDTQYF
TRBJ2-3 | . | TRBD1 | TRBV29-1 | TGCAGCGCTTGGACAGGGAAGGTGACAGATACGCAGTATTTT | CSAWTGKVTDTQYF
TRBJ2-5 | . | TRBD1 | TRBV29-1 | TGCAGCGTCGTCCGGGACAGGGTACAGACCCAGTACTTC | CSVVRDRVQTQYF
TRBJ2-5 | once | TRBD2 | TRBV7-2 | TGTGCCAGCAGCCCCCTTGCGGGCGGGGGGGTCCAAGAGACCCAGTACTTC | CASSPLAGGGVQETQYF
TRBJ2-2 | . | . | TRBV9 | TGTGCCAGCAGCGTCGGGACGGCTCCCGGGGAGCTGTTTTTT | CASSVGTAPGELFF
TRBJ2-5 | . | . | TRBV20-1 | TGCAGTGCTATGGACAGCTACCAAGAGACCCAGTACTTC | CSAMDSYQETQYF
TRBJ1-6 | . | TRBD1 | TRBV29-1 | TGCAGCGTTGGGACAGGGAAATCTTCACCCCTCCACTTT | CSVGTGKSSPLHF
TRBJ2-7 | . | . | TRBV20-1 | TGCAGTCAAAGTCGGGGTCCCTCCTACGAGCAGTACTTC | CSQSRGPSYEQYF
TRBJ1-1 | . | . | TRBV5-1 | TGCGCCAGCAGCTTGTGGGGGGACACGAACACTGAAGCTTTCTTT | CASSLWGDTNTEAFF
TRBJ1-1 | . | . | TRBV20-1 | TGCAGTGCTGGGGCTAACACTGAAGCTTTCTTT | CSAGANTEAFF
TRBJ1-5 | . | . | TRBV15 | TGTGCCACCAGCCAGAAGGATCGACAGGGCAATCAGCCCCAGCATTTT | CATSQKDRQGNQPQHF
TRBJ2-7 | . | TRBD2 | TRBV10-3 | TGTGCCATCAGTGAGTCAAGGGGCGGGGGCGAGCAGTACTTC | CAISESRGGGEQYF
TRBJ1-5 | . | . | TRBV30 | TGTGCCTGGAGTGCGGGCATGGGCGGCAATCAGCCCCAGCATTTT | CAWSAGMGGNQPQHF
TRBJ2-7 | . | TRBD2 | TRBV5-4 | TGTGCCAGCAGCTTCGGACTAGCGGGGAGCAACTCCTACGAGCAGTACTTC | CASSFGLAGSNSYEQYF
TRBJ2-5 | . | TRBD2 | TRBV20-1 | TGCAGTGCGAATTCACCCGGGACTAGCGGAGAGACCCAGTACTTC | CSANSPGTSGETQYF
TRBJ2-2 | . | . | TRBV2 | TGTGCCAGCAGATCCGAGAACACCGGGGAGCTGTTTTTT | CASRSENTGELFF
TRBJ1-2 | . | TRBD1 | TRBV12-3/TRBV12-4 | TGTGCCAGCAGTCCCCGCAACAGGGGGCGGTACACCTTC | CASSPRNRGRYTF
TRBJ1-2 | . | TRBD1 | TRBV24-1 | TGTGCCACCATAGACAGGGAAGGGAATGGCTACACCTTC | CATIDREGNGYTF
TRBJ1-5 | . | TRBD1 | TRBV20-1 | TGCAGTGCTAGACGTACGGTGGGGACAGGGGGCATTGGCAATCAGCCCCAGCATTTT | CSARRTVGTGGIGNQPQHF
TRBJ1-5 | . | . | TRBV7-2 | TGTGCCAGCAGCCCGTCTAAGGGGGGGCAGCCCCAGCATTTT | CASSPSKGGQPQHF
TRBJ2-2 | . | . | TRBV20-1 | TGCAGTGCTAGGTGGGGAATCGGGGAGCTGTTTTTT | CSARWGIGELFF
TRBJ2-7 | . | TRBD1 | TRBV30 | TGTGCCTGGAGTAACAGGGGACACGAGCAGTACTTC | CAWSNRGHEQYF
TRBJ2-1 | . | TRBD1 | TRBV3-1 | TGTGCCAGCAGCCGCCGACAGGGATCCTCTTTTGACAATGAGCAGTTCTTC | CASSRRQGSSFDNEQFF
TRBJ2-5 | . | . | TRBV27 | TGTGCCAGCAGTGAGGCAGGACAAGAGACCCAGTACTTC | CASSEAGQETQYF
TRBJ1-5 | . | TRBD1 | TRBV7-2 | TGTGCCAGCAGCTCTACAGGGGGCGGGGGGCCCCAGCATTTT | CASSSTGGGGPQHF
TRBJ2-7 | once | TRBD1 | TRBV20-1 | TGCAGTGCTTACAGGGGAGTTTCCTACGAGCAGTACTTC | CSAYRGVSYEQYF
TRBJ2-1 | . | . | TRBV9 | TGTGCCAGCAGCGTAGGGCAGGGATGGGATGAGCAGTTCTTC | CASSVGQGWDEQFF
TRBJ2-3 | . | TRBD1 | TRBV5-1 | TGCGCCAGCAGCAAGGGACAGGGTGAGGGCACAGATACGCAGTATTTT | CASSKGQGEGTDTQYF
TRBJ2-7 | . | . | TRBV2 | TGTGCCAGCAGAATTCGGGTTACCTCCTACGAGCAGTACTTC | CASRIRVTSYEQYF
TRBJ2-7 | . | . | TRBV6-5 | TGTGCCAGCAGTTACACCGGGGGAGCCTACGAGCAGTACTTC | CASSYTGGAYEQYF
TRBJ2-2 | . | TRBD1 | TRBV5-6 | TGTGCCAGCAGCTTGAGGGACAGGGGTCGCACCGGGGAGCTGTTTTTT | CASSLRDRGRTGELFF
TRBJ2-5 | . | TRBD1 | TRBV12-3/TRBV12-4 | TGTGCCAGCACTACGGACAGGGGGTACCAAGAGACCCAGTACTTC | CASTTDRGYQETQYF
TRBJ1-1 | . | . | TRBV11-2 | TGTGCCAGCAGCTTTAGTCCACTGAACACTGAAGCTTTCTTT | CASSFSPLNTEAFF